This note documents a single T cell receptor (beta chain) sequence. The antigen it recognizes is unknown. Per-base quality was not reported, and no clone a single base away is much larger than it. The germline V gene specifies SGHDN as CDR1 and FVKESK as CDR2. Relative to germline, V is 0 bases shorter and J is 3 bases shorter, with 11 bases between their ends. The CDR3 numbers 15 residues from cysteine through phenylalanine. The kept DNA is CDR3 alone, 45 bases in frame from the first base. Synthetic TCR analog templates were spiked into each PCR to estimate absolute template abundance from read counts. TCRbeta CDR3 regions were amplified from genomic DNA with bias-controlled V and J gene primers using the immunoSEQ assay. Rearranged TCRbeta segments were sequenced at approximately 20X coverage. The paper's processing steps were these. Clustering was used to correct sequencing errors, and CDR3s were annotated against IMGT so that V, D and J genes could be assigned. Downstream analyses used only productive TCRbeta rearrangements and left out out-of-frame or stop-codon sequences. Clonality was calculated as one minus the Shannon entropy normalized by the log of the number of unique productive sequences. Clones differing between time points or between blood and tumor were identified using Fisher's exact test with Benjamini-Hochberg correction, with an adjusted p below 0.01 applied as the threshold. TCRdb stores this immuneACCESS table with in-frame sequences only. Part of the clones is absent; in the studies checked, under half of the shortfall reflects unresolved V genes, and no reason is known for the rest. V, J and clone size derive from that table, while D and trimming were established from the DNA sequence. This sample lists some 53,000 clones; approximately 77% were detected once. Together, the top ten hold roughly 3.9% of the sample.

The data stem from a study of PD-L1 blockade in urothelial cancer (dated by TCRdb to 2016 to 2017). In the study overall: All patients started therapy around 2014 and received atezolizumab 1,200 mg intravenously every 3 weeks. Pretreatment tumor samples, along with matched peripheral blood serially collected before and after atezolizumab treatment, were subjected to TCR sequencing. Blood samples yielded a median of roughly 150,000 T cells and roughly 83,000 unique TCRs, with median clonality around 0.084. The study was an exploratory multi-omic analysis of somatic, immune and clinical correlates of response to PD-L1 blockade with atezolizumab in urothelial cancer. Durable clinical benefit was achieved by nine patients and was not achieved by 20 patients. Blood samples were analyzed 3 weeks after the start of treatment (second dose) and 6 weeks after the start of treatment. About 90% of the 29 patients were identified as males with urothelial cancer of bladder origin, and a prior smoking history was reported by 18 of 29 patients. An ECOG performance status of 0 or 1 was recorded for the patients, and 0 to 3 prior chemotherapy regimens had been received by the patients. Pretreatment blood TCR-seq was available for twenty-nine patients, at least one posttreatment blood collection was obtained for roughly 24 patients, and tumor TCR-seq was available for roughly 24 patients. Durable clinical benefit was defined as progression-free survival longer than 6 months, and TCR features were also tested against progression-free and overall survival. Whole exome sequencing and RNA sequencing of pretreatment tumors were performed alongside TCR sequencing in the same patients.

General findings and caveats noted by the study authors: Improved progression-free and overall survival was associated with having pretreatment peripheral blood TCR clonality below the median. Greater expansion of tumor-associated TCR clones in peripheral blood 3 weeks after the start of treatment was observed in patients with durable benefit (n ≈ 20, p = 0.022). Small sample size (n of about 30) and many exploratory analyses mean the results are intended to be hypothesis-generating.

The sample's time point, from its label and the paper: pretreatment peripheral blood. The cohort comprised fewer than 35 patients with locally advanced or metastatic urothelial carcinoma treated at Memorial Sloan Kettering on a trial protocol. Peripheral blood mononuclear cells were collected from each patient pretreatment and during treatment, giving between 1 and 8 total time points per patient. The Qiagen DNeasy Blood extraction kit was used to purify genomic DNA from total PBMCs and from tumor samples. PBMCs were collected pretreatment and during treatment, and were isolated and stored as previously described.

This receptor was identified in a man between 65 and 85 years old with urothelial cancer. The rearrangement combines TRBV14 with TRBJ1-1; the D gene identity is not certain. The sample was PBMCs, taken around atezolizumab (anti-PD-L1) treatment. The DNA reads TGTGCCAGCAGCCAAGATCTGCAGGTCTACACTGAAGCTTTCTTT. It codes for CASSQDLQVYTEAFF.